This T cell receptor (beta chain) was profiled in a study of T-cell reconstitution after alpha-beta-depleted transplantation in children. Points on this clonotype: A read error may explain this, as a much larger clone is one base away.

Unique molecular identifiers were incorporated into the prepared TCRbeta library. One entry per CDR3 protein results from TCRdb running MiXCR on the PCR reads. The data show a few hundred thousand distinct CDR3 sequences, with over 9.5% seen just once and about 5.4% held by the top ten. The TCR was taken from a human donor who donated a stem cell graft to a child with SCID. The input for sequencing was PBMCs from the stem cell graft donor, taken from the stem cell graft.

CDR3: CATGRVVAGELFF. The CDR3 DNA reads TGTGCCACCGGCAGAGTGGTCGCCGGGGAGCTGTTTTTT. The rearrangement uses TRBV15 and TRBJ2-2, with D unresolved. Germline V CDR1 and CDR2: LNHNV, YYDKDF (reference sequence). The CDR3 spans 13 residues.